This T cell receptor (beta chain) is from a study of blood T cells in healthy people across ages. Comment on this clonotype: Its target is not known.

Germline CDR1 and CDR2: SGHAT and FQNNGV. Trimming at V came to 5 bases and at J to 0 bases, leaving 6 bases not matched to a gene. CDR3 size: 15 residues. Findings and limits, study-wide: Naive T cell percentage showed a strong correlation with the diversity of TCR beta.

The second PCR ran roughly 6 to 11 cycles with a sample-barcoded 5' primer and J-beta primers. TCRdb passed the 5' RACE reads through MiXCR, listing each CDR3 protein once. The sample contains about 640,000 distinct CDR3 sequences, around three fifths of which appear only once. The V and J genes are TRBV11-2 and TRBJ2-7; 8 positions agree with TRBD2. The sequence derives from a man aged 60 to 75 in good health. Sequencing input: blood. The CDR3 region is CASSQSGGHSYEQYF. CDR3 bases: TGTGCCAGCAGCCAAAGCGGGGGCCACTCCTACGAGCAGTACTTC.